The 20 T cell receptor beta chains listed next were all sequenced from one sample in a study of cytomegalovirus exposure and HLA in healthy donors. Primers for the PCR totalled 60 Vbeta and 13 Jbeta. Clones were read by immunoSEQ multiplex PCR, and TCRdb kept only the in-frame ones, dropping some. Counted here are over 130,000 clones, around 78% occurring once; the ten biggest clones make up about 6.6%. The sample consisted of PBMCs. These TCRs come from a woman aged 40 to 50 in good health and CMV-seropositive.

The genes are TRBV5-1 and TRBJ2-2, with 9 bases lining up with TRBD1. The CDR3 sequence is 15 residues long. The V gene's germline CDR1 is SGHRS and CDR2 YFSETQ. J gave up 1 base and V 3 bases, and 1 base lay outside the gene matches. The CDR3 here is CASSWDRVNTGELFF. The CDR3 bases are TGCGCCAGCAGCTGGGACAGGGTGAACACCGGGGAGCTGTTTTTT.

The genes are TRBV5-1 and TRBJ2-3, with D possibly TRBD2 on 6 matching bases. V was cut by 4 bases and J by 2 bases, with 8 bases left in between. Germline CDR1 and CDR2: SGHRS and YFSETQ. The CDR3 has 13 amino acids. The CDR3 region is CASSRDFTDTQYF. The CDR3, as DNA: TGCGCCAGCAGCCGGGACTTCACAGATACGCAGTATTTT.

The chain employs TRBV2 and TRBJ2-5; 9 bases match TRBD2. Per germline, CDR1 SNHLY and CDR2 FYNNEI. The CDR3 totals 14 residues. V trimming: 7 bases; J trimming: 1 base; junction bases outside the gene matches: 4. Here the CDR3 reads CASTGGRAQETQYF. CDR3 coding DNA: TGTGCCAGCACGGGCGGGAGGGCCCAAGAGACCCAGTACTTC.

The gene calls are TRBV2 and TRBJ2-5, with D perhaps TRBD1 (5 bases). The closer fit of TRBJ2-7 to the DNA end suggests the J call may be wrong. This CDR3 contains 14 residues. Germline CDR1 reads SNHLY; CDR2 reads FYNNEI. The CDR3 DNA is TGTGCCAGCAGCGAACTGACAGATTCCTACGAGCAGTACTTC. Translation: CASSELTDSYEQYF.

The rearrangement joins TRBV30 to TRBJ1-1; 8 bases match TRBD1. The CDR3 has 14 amino acids. V lost 1 base to trimming and J lost 4 bases; unmatched junction nucleotides: 5. CDR1 GTSNPN and CDR2 SVGIG come from the germline V gene (reference sequence). The CDR3 DNA reads TGTGCCTGGAGTGAGGACAGGGTTGCCACTGAAGCTTTCTTT. This gives the protein CAWSEDRVATEAFF.

This chain uses TRBV7-9 with TRBJ1-5, with D uncertain. CDR1 is SEHNR, CDR2 FQNEAQ, per germline (reference sequence). The CDR3 is made up of 14 amino acids. The V end was cut by 4 bases, the J end by 6 bases, with 13 bases between. This CDR3 is CASSSQDSGQPQHF. The CDR3 DNA reads TGTGCCAGCAGCTCTCAGGATTCCGGTCAGCCCCAGCATTTT.

This chain connects TRBV19 to TRBJ2-5; D is unresolved. Germline values: CDR1 LNHDA, CDR2 SQIVND (reference sequence). V dropped 6 bases and J dropped 7 bases, with 9 bases sitting between them. This CDR3 contains 11 residues. The CDR3 DNA is TGTGCCAGTAGCTCCTCAGGGACCCAGTACTTC. Translation: CASSSSGTQYF. The full variable domain, in which reference TRBV19 and TRBJ2-5 provide the parts outside the CDR3, is DGGITQSPKYLFRKEGQNVTLSCEQNLNHDAMYWYRQDPGQGLRLIYYSQIVNDFQKGDIAEGYSVSREKKESFPLTVTSAQKNPTAFYLCASSSSGTQYFGPGTRLLVL.

CDR3 nucleotides: TGTGCCAGCAGCCCTCAGACTAGCGGGGGCTCCGAGCAGTACTTC. Translated, it gives CASSPQTSGGSEQYF. J is TRBJ2-7 and V is TRBV7-2, with 12 nucleotides matching TRBD2. This CDR3 spans 15 amino acids. V shed 5 bases, J shed 6 bases, and the junction held 8 bases outside the gene matches. The germline V gene has CDR1 SGHTA and CDR2 FQGNSA.

Comments on this clone: Other nucleotide sequences in the sample specify the same CDR3. J is TRBJ2-1 and V is TRBV9, with D perhaps TRBD2 (5 bases). V lost 0 bases and J lost 0, with 7 bases in between. This CDR3 spans 15 amino acids. In germline, CDR1 is SGDLS, CDR2 YYNGEE. The CDR3 DNA reads TGTGCCAGCAGCGTAGGAGGGAACTCCTACAATGAGCAGTTCTTC. This translates into CASSVGGNSYNEQFF.

The V and J genes are TRBV7-2 and TRBJ2-5, with 9 bases that match TRBD1. The CDR3 is 14 amino acids. The germline CDR1 and CDR2 sequences are SGHTA and FQGNSA. V lost 3 bases and J lost 1; bases outside the gene matches: 0. In DNA, the CDR3 is TGTGCCAGCAGCTTGGGACAGGGCCAAGAGACCCAGTACTTC. Its protein is CASSLGQGQETQYF.

This chain links TRBV4-2 with TRBJ1-5, with 7 bases lining up with TRBD1. Germline trimming cut 1 base from V and 0 bases from J; bases unmatched to any gene: 12. Germline values: CDR1 LGHNA, CDR2 YNFKEQ. This CDR3 comprises 19 residues. CDR3 protein: CASSQVPGQLKISNQPQHF. The DNA of the CDR3 is TGTGCCAGCAGCCAAGTCCCGGGACAGCTGAAAATTAGCAATCAGCCCCAGCATTTT.

The gene calls are TRBV19 and TRBJ1-4; the D is unclear. Trimming pared 7 bases from V and 7 bases from J, leaving 19 bases between. This CDR3 region has 15 residues. CDR1 LNHDA and CDR2 SQIVND come from the germline V gene (reference sequence). Here the CDR3 reads CASTSSARVGEKLFF. Written as DNA, the CDR3 is TGTGCCAGTACCTCAAGCGCGCGAGTGGGTGAAAAACTGTTTTTT.

This clone is a singleton in its sample. The genes are TRBV11-1 and TRBJ2-1; D call uncertain. CDR1 and CDR2 (germline): SGHAT, FQDESV (reference sequence). The V end was cut by 5 bases, the J end by 7 bases, with 9 bases between. The CDR3 is 12 amino acids. CDR3: CASSPRINEQFF. CDR3 sequence (DNA): TGTGCCAGCAGCCCCAGAATAAATGAGCAGTTCTTC.

This sequence joins TRBV4-1 and TRBJ2-3, with TRBD2 matching 10 bases. After removal of 6 bases from V and 0 bases from J, the junction contained 9 bases not matched to a gene. Germline CDR1 and CDR2: MGHRA and YSYEKL. This CDR3 is built from 17 residues. The CDR3 reads CASSGVAGGRSTDTQYF. The DNA of the CDR3 is TGCGCCAGCAGTGGTGTAGCGGGAGGCCGCAGCACAGATACGCAGTATTTT.

Worth noting for this clone: The junction differs from germline at one of its ends, possibly a read error. V gene TRBV7-7 combines with J gene TRBJ2-1; D remains unclear. The CDR3 consists of 13 residues. CDR1 SSHAT and CDR2 FNYEAQ come from the germline V gene (reference sequence). CDR3 sequence reads: CASSLGQYNEQFF. CDR3 nucleotides: TGTGCTAGCAGCTTAGGCCAGTACAATGAGCAGTTCTTC.

The chain employs TRBV15 and TRBJ2-4; D gene uncertain. The length of the CDR3 is 14 residues. V was trimmed by 0 bases and J by 10 bases, leaving 13 bases between them. Germline CDR1 LNHNV, CDR2 YYDKDF (reference sequence). In nucleotides, the CDR3 is TGTGCCACCAGCAGAGATCAGGCAGCTGGTATTCAGTACTTC. Its protein product is CATSRDQAAGIQYF.

The rearrangement links TRBV7-9 to TRBJ2-7; D uncertain. CDR1 and CDR2 from the germline V gene are SEHNR and FQNEAQ (reference sequence). CDR3 size: 12 residues. V was trimmed by 5 bases and J by 2 bases, leaving 7 bases between them. DNA of the CDR3: TGTGCCAGCAGCCAAGCGACCTACGAGCAGTACTTC. Its protein is CASSQATYEQYF. The whole variable domain, remainder taken from reference TRBV7-9 and TRBJ2-7, is DTGVSQNPRHKITKRGQNVTFRCDPISEHNRLYWYRQTLGQGPEFLTYFQNEAQLEKSRLLSDRFSAERPKGSFSTLEIQRTEQGDSAMYLCASSQATYEQYFGPGTRLTVT.

The V gene is TRBV10-2, the J gene TRBJ2-3; 8 bases fit TRBD1. Trimming took 6 bases from V and 2 from J; bases not matched to a gene: 4. CDR1 and CDR2 (germline): WSHSY, SAAADI. This CDR3 spans 14 amino acids. The CDR3 bases are TGCGCCAGCAGCCGGCAGGGGGCCACAGATACGCAGTATTTT. The encoded protein is CASSRQGATDTQYF.

This sequence joins TRBV27 and TRBJ2-1; the D gene is possibly TRBD2 (5 bases). Trimming shortened V by 1 base and J by 1 base, and 8 bases separated the two germline ends. Germline CDR1 reads MNHEY; CDR2 reads SMNVEV (reference sequence). This CDR3 spans 15 amino acids. The chain's CDR3 is CASSLLTGSYNEQFF. CDR3 nucleotides: TGTGCCAGCAGTTTATTGACGGGATCCTACAATGAGCAGTTCTTC.

This chain uses TRBV7-9 with TRBJ2-3, with TRBD2 matching 7 bases. This CDR3 has 15 residues. The V segment lost 4 bases and the J segment 0 bases; nucleotides outside the gene matches: 4. Per the germline V gene, CDR1 is SEHNR and CDR2 is FQNEAQ (reference sequence). Here the CDR3 reads CASSSRGGSTDTQYF. CDR3 DNA sequence: TGTGCCAGCAGCTCCCGGGGAGGGAGCACAGATACGCAGTATTTT.